Following are 22 T cell receptor beta chains from one sample sequenced in a study of glioma-infiltrating T cells after dendritic cell vaccination. Profiled with immunoSEQ multiplex PCR; TCRdb holds only in-frame clones, not every one. The sample consists of 80,000 to 100,000 clones, about four fifths of them appearing once. Sequences were derived from blood, sampled before dendritic cell vaccination. All receptors come from a human donor with glioblastoma.

Only a few counts were recorded for this clone. The gene calls are TRBV11-3 and TRBJ2-2; 7 bases map to TRBD2. Germline trimming cut 5 bases from V and 10 bases from J; bases unmatched to any gene: 13. The CDR3 has 15 amino acids. Germline V gene sequence: CDR1 SGHNT, CDR2 YENEEA. The CDR3 DNA is TGTGCCAGCAGCGCTCTACCCGGGACTAATGTGGAGCTGTTTTTT. Translating gives CASSALPGTNVELFF.

The chain employs TRBV7-9 and TRBJ2-5; no clear D. CDR3 length equals 14 residues. The V end was cut by 5 bases, the J end by 4 bases, with 14 bases between. Looked up from germline, CDR1 is SEHNR and CDR2 is FQNEAQ (reference sequence). CDR3 sequence: CASSGAVTGETQYF. The CDR3 DNA sequence: TGTGCCAGCAGCGGCGCCGTTACGGGAGAGACCCAGTACTTC. The variable domain in full, with the rest retrieved from reference TRBV7-9 and TRBJ2-5, is DTGVSQNPRHKITKRGQNVTFRCDPISEHNRLYWYRQTLGQGPEFLTYFQNEAQLEKSRLLSDRFSAERPKGSFSTLEIQRTEQGDSAMYLCASSGAVTGETQYFGPGTRLLVL.

The rearrangement uses TRBV6-6 and TRBJ1-2, with D hard to call. This CDR3 has 12 amino acids. V was pared by 4 bases and J by 5 bases, with 8 bases between. CDR1 MNHNY and CDR2 SVGAGI come from the germline V gene (reference sequence). The DNA for the CDR3 is TGTGCCAGCAGTTCCTTCGGTTATGGCTACACCTTC. Residues: CASSSFGYGYTF.

This clone has more than one count but fewer than ten. V gene TRBV5-1 combines with J gene TRBJ2-1, with 11 bases aligning to TRBD2. CDR3 size: 17 residues. Looked up from germline, CDR1 is SGHRS and CDR2 is YFSETQ. J lost 9 bases, V lost 0 bases, and 11 bases had no gene match. CDR3 amino acids: CASSLVLAGGITPEQFF. CDR3 nucleotide sequence: TGCGCCAGCAGCTTGGTGCTAGCGGGAGGTATAACTCCTGAGCAGTTCTTC.

The V gene is TRBV5-1, the J gene TRBJ1-4; D ambiguous. Germline CDR1 is SGHRS and CDR2 is YFSETQ. CDR3 length equals 14 residues. V was clipped by 0 bases and J by 4 bases, with 7 bases between them. CDR3 coding DNA: TGCGCCAGCAGCTTGGGGCAGGTTAATGAAAAACTGTTTTTT. This encodes CASSLGQVNEKLFF.

This chain connects TRBV6-5 to TRBJ2-1; 12 nucleotides align to TRBD2. Germline CDR1 is MNHEY and CDR2 is SVGAGI. The V and J ends lost 7 bases and 10 bases, in that order; junction bases with no gene match: 5. The CDR3 is 13 amino acids. CDR3 in amino acids: CASTIGLAGEQFF. The DNA for the CDR3 is TGTGCCAGCACGATCGGACTAGCGGGGGAGCAGTTCTTC.

The chain has TRBV19 and TRBJ1-2, with 7 bases fitting TRBD1. Germline values: CDR1 LNHDA, CDR2 SQIVND (reference sequence). Trimming cost V 5 bases and J 4 bases; bases outside gene matches: 4. The CDR3 contains 13 residues. The CDR3 nucleotides are TGTGCCAGTAGTCCACGGACAGGCTATGGCTACACCTTC. Its translation is CASSPRTGYGYTF.

The chain uses TRBV11-2 and TRBJ1-1, with D maybe TRBD1 (6 bases). The CDR3 loop spans 15 amino acids. The germline gives CDR1 SGHAT, CDR2 FQNNGV. Trimming cost V 5 bases and J 4 bases, with 17 bases left between them. Written as DNA, the CDR3 is TGTGCCAGCAGCCTAACCACAGGGTTTAGCACTGAAGCTTTCTTT. It codes for CASSLTTGFSTEAFF.

This rearrangement joins TRBV30 to TRBJ1-5, with D perhaps matching TRBD1 (5 bases). CDR1 is GTSNPN, CDR2 SVGIG, per germline (reference sequence). The length of the CDR3 is 15 residues. Deletions cut 1 base from V and 5 bases from J, with 15 bases between. The CDR3 protein is CAWSATGTLDQPQHF. The DNA of the CDR3 is TGTGCCTGGAGTGCCACAGGTACTTTAGATCAGCCCCAGCATTTT.

There are a few counts of this clone. The genes are TRBV7-3 and TRBJ1-2, with 7 bases that match TRBD1. The CDR3 is 13 residues long. Germline V gene sequence: CDR1 SGHTA, CDR2 FQGTGA. The V segment lost 5 bases and the J segment 8 bases; nucleotides outside the gene matches: 8. As DNA, the CDR3 is TGTGCCAGCAGCCCGACAGGGCTGGGGGGCTACACCTTC. As protein: CASSPTGLGGYTF.

V and J are TRBV10-2 and TRBJ2-1; TRBD2 matches at 12 bases. After removal of 7 bases from V and 7 bases from J, the junction contained 5 bases not matched to a gene. The germline V gene encodes CDR1 WSHSY and CDR2 SAAADI. This CDR3 spans 14 amino acids. In DNA form, the CDR3 reads TGCGCCAGCACTCTAGCGGGAGGGTTGAATGAGCAGTTCTTC. Its translation is CASTLAGGLNEQFF.

V usage is TRBV19 and J usage is TRBJ1-3; the match to TRBD1 covers 8 bases. CDR1 is LNHDA and CDR2 is SQIVND in the germline V gene (reference sequence). The CDR3 is made up of 15 amino acids. V was clipped by 6 bases and J by 8 bases; unmatched bases: 12. In DNA form, the CDR3 reads TGTGCCAGTAGGCCCACGGACAGGGTACGGGACACCATATATTTT. Translated, it gives CASRPTDRVRDTIYF.

The CDR3 reads CASSLTGTDGYTF. The CDR3 nucleotides are TGTGCCAGCAGCCTAACAGGGACGGATGGCTACACCTTC. The chain is built from TRBV28 and TRBJ1-2; tentatively, D is TRBD1 (6 bases). This CDR3 spans 13 amino acids. Looked up from germline, CDR1 is MDHEN and CDR2 is SYDVKM. V was clipped by 6 bases and J by 6 bases, with 14 bases between them.

The chain has TRBV2 and TRBJ1-2; 8 bases agree with TRBD1. The junction had 7 bases not matched to a gene; V was cut back by 5 bases and J by 8 bases. This CDR3 is 13 amino acids long. Germline V lookup: CDR1 SNHLY, CDR2 FYNNEI. The CDR3, as DNA: TGTGCCAGCAGTCCCGGGACAGGACTCGGCTACACCTTC. This encodes CASSPGTGLGYTF.

This chain connects TRBV4-1 to TRBJ1-2; D may be TRBD1 (6 bases). CDR1 is MGHRA, CDR2 YSYEKL, per germline. With 3 bases removed from V and 4 bases from J, the gap between germline ends came to 15 bases. The CDR3 contains 15 residues. The CDR3: CASSQTGSRGYGYTF. CDR3 DNA: TGCGCCAGCAGCCAGACAGGTTCCCGAGGCTATGGCTACACCTTC.

This sequence joins TRBV29-1 and TRBJ2-7; 8 positions match TRBD1. Trimming took 4 bases from V and 4 from J; bases not matched to a gene: 9. This CDR3 spans 14 amino acids. Germline-derived CDR1 and CDR2 are SQVTM and ANQGSEA. This CDR3 reads CSVADAGGKYEQYF. CDR3 nucleotides: TGCAGCGTTGCTGACGCAGGGGGCAAGTACGAGCAGTACTTC.

This clone was counted a few times. The chain couples TRBV30 to TRBJ2-1; 10 positions agree with TRBD1. The CDR3 covers 14 residues. With 2 bases clipped from V and 8 bases from J, the junction kept 6 bases outside the gene matches. Looked up from germline, CDR1 is GTSNPN and CDR2 is SVGIG (reference sequence). CDR3 sequence (DNA): TGTGCCTGGAGTTCGACAGGGGGCCTCGATGAGCAGTTCTTC. Protein: CAWSSTGGLDEQFF.

CDR3 region: CASRGQGYGYTF. CDR3 bases: TGTGCCAGCAGGGGACAGGGTTATGGCTACACCTTC. The V call is TRBV6-5, the J call TRBJ1-2; 9 bases map to TRBD1. Germline-derived CDR1 and CDR2 are MNHEY and SVGAGI. J lost 5 bases, V lost 6 bases, and 1 base had no gene match. The CDR3 spans 12 residues.

The chain carries TRBV7-9 and TRBJ2-1; 9 positions agree with TRBD2. Germline trimming cut 5 bases from V and 2 bases from J; bases unmatched to any gene: 4. This CDR3 has 15 amino acids. The germline V gene encodes CDR1 SEHNR and CDR2 FQNEAQ (reference sequence). The CDR3, as DNA: TGTGCCAGCAGCCCCAGCGGGAGGACCTACAATGAGCAGTTCTTC. This gives the protein CASSPSGRTYNEQFF.

The rearrangement links TRBV2 to TRBJ1-3; 7 nucleotides match TRBD1. Per the germline V gene, CDR1 is SNHLY and CDR2 is FYNNEI. V was pared by 6 bases and J by 0 bases, with 5 bases of the junction left unmatched. CDR3 length equals 15 residues. CDR3 in amino acids: CASSAGGYSGNTIYF. DNA for the CDR3: TGTGCCAGCAGCGCAGGGGGGTACTCTGGAAACACCATATATTTT.

This chain connects TRBV5-1 to TRBJ2-3; 11 nucleotides agree with TRBD2. The CDR3 is 14 amino acids. J lost 0 bases, V lost 7 bases, and 1 base had no gene match. Germline CDR1 and CDR2: SGHRS and YFSETQ. The CDR3, as DNA: TGCGCCAGCCGGACTAGCGGGAGCACAGATACGCAGTATTTT. Amino acids: CASRTSGSTDTQYF.

This rearrangement joins TRBV10-1 to TRBJ2-2; TRBD1 aligns across 7 bases. Germline V lookup: CDR1 WNHNN, CDR2 SYGVQD (reference sequence). Trimming took 5 bases from V and 0 from J; bases not matched to a gene: 3. The CDR3 extends over 15 amino acids. CDR3 DNA sequence: TGCGCCAGCAGTACCGGGACAGCGAACACCGGGGAGCTGTTTTTT. Translation: CASSTGTANTGELFF.